The present T cell receptor beta chain was sequenced within a study of cytomegalovirus exposure and HLA in healthy donors. CDR1 is SGHTS and CDR2 is YDEGEE in the germline V gene. The CDR3 sequence is 15 residues long. V was clipped by 3 bases and J by 4 bases, with 14 bases between them. The study ran its PCR with 60 Vbeta and 13 Jbeta primers. Using immunoSEQ multiplex PCR, the repertoire was profiled, and TCRdb retains in-frame clones only, with some absent. The table includes 150,000 or so clones, 82% detected once. V is TRBV5-8 and J is TRBJ1-5, with D perhaps matching TRBD1 (6 bases). What was sequenced was PBMCs. This receptor was taken from a woman in her forties or fifties in good health and CMV-seropositive. The CDR3 sequence is CASSYLRDTNQPQHF. The CDR3 region has the DNA TGTGCCAGCAGCTACCTACGGGACACAAATCAGCCCCAGCATTTT.